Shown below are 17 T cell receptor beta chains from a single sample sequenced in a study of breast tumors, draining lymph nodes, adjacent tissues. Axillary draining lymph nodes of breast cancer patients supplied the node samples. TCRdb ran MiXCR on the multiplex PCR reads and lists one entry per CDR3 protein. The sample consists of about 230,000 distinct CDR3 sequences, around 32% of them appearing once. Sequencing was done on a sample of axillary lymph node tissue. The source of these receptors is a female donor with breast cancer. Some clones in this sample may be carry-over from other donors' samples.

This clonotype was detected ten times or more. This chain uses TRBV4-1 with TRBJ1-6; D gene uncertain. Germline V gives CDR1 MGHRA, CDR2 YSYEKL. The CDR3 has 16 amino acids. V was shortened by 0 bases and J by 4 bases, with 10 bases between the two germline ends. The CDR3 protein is CASSQDRVQYNSPLHF. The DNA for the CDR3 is TGCGCCAGCAGCCAAGATAGAGTACAGTATAATTCACCCCTCCACTTT.

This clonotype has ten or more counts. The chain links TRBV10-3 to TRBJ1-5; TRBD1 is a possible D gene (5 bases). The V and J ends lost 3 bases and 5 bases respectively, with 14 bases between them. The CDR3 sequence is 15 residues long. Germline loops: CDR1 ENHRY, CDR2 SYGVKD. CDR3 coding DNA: TGTGCCATCAGTGACCCGGGACTCGTCGATCAGCCCCAGCATTTT. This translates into CAISDPGLVDQPQHF.

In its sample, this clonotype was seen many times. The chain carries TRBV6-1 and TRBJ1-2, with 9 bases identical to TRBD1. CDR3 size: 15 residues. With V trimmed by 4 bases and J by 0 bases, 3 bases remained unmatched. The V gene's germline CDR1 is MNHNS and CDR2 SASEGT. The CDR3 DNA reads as TGTGCCAGCAGTGCCTGGACAGGGGCTAACTATGGCTACACCTTC. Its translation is CASSAWTGANYGYTF.

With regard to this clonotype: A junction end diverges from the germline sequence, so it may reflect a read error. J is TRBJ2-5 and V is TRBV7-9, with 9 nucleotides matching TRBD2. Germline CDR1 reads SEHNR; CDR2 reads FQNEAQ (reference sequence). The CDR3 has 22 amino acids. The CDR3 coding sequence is TGCGCCAGCAGCTTATTGGGGCCCTTGGCGGGGACTAGCCGGAGGGGGAAAGAGACCCAGTACTTC. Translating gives CASSLLGPLAGTSRRGKETQYF. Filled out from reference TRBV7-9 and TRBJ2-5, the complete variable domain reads DTGVSQNPRHKITKRGQNVTFRCDPISEHNRLYWYRQTLGQGPEFLTYFQNEAQLEKSRLLSDRFSAERPKGSFSTLEIQRTEQGDSAMYLCASSLLGPLAGTSRRGKETQYFGPGTRLLVL.

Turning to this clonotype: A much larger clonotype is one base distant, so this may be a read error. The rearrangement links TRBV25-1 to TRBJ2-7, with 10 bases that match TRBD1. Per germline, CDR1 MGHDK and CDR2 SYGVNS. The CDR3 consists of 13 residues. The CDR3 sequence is CASRRTGGGEQHF. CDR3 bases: TGTGCCAGCAGACGGACAGGGGGAGGCGAGCAGCACTTC.

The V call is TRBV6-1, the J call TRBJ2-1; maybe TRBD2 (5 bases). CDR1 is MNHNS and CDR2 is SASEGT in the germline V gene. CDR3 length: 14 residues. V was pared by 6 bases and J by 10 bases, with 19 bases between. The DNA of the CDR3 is TGTGCCAGCAGCCCCCCCCAGGACTTGAGGGAGCAGTTCTTC. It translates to CASSPPQDLREQFF.

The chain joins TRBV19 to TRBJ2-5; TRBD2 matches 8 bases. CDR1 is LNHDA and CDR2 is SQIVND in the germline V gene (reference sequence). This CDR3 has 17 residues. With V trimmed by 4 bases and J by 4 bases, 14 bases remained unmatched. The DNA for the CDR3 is TGTGCCAGTAGTAGGAGAACTACCGGACTAGCACGAGAGACCCAGTACTTC. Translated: CASSRRTTGLARETQYF.

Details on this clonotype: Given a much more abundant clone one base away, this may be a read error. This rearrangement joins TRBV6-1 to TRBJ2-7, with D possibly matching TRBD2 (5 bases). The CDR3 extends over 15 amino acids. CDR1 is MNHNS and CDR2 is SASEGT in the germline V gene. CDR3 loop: CARSEWRVSSYEQYF. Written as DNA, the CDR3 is TGTGCCAGAAGTGAGTGGCGGGTGAGCTCCTACGAGCAGTACTTC.

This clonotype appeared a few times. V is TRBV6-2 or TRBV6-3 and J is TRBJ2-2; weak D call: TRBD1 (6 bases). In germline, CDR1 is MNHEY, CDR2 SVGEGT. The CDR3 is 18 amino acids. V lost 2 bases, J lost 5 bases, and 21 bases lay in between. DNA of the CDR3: TGTGCCAGCAGTTACCCCCCAGACAGGACCTTGGGAACCGGGGAGCTGTTTTTT. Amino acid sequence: CASSYPPDRTLGTGELFF.

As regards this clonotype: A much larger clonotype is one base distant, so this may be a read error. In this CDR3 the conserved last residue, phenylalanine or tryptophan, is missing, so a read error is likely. The CDR3 loop reads CASRDSSYNEQFS. The CDR3 nucleotides are TGTGCCAGCCGGGACAGCTCCTACAATGAGCAGTTCTCC. The rearrangement joins TRBV14 to TRBJ2-1; 7 nucleotides line up with TRBD1. Germline assignment: CDR1 SGHDN and CDR2 FVKESK. This CDR3 has 13 residues. The V segment lost 8 bases and the J segment 0 bases; nucleotides outside the gene matches: 1.

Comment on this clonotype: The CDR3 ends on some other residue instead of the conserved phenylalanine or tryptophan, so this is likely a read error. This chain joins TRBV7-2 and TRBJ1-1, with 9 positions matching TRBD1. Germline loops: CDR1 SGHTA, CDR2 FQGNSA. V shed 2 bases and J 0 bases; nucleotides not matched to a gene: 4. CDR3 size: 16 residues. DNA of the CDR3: TGTGCCAGCAGCTTACGGGACAGGGACATGAACACTGAAGCTTTCCTT. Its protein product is CASSLRDRDMNTEAFL.

For the CDR3, the DNA is TGCAGTGCTAAGGGGACAGGGAGCCCCTATGGCTACACCTTC. Translating it yields CSAKGTGSPYGYTF. The chain employs TRBV20-1 and TRBJ1-2; 9 nucleotides align to TRBD1. The V segment lost 4 bases and the J segment 4 bases; nucleotides outside the gene matches: 7. Germline V lookup: CDR1 DFQATT, CDR2 SNEGSKA (reference sequence). The CDR3 is made up of 14 amino acids.

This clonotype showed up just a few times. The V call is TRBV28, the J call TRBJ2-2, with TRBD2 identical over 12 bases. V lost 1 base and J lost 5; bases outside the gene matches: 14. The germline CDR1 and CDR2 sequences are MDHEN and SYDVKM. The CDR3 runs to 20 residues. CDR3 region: CASSLSAGTSGRLGTGELFF. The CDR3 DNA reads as TGTGCCAGCAGTTTATCCGCCGGGACTAGCGGGCGGCTTGGGACCGGGGAGCTGTTTTTT.

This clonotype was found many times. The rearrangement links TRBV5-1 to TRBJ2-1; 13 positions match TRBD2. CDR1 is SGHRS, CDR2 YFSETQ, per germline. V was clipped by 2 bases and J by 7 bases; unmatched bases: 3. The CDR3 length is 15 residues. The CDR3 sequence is CASSFGLAGENEQFF. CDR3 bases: TGCGCCAGCAGCTTTGGACTAGCGGGAGAGAATGAGCAGTTCTTC.

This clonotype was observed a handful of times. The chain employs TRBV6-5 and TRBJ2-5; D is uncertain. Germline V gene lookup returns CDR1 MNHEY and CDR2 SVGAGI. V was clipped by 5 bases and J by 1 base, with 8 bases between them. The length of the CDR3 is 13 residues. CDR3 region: CASSHPGQETQYF. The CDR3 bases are TGTGCCAGCAGTCATCCGGGCCAAGAGACCCAGTACTTC.

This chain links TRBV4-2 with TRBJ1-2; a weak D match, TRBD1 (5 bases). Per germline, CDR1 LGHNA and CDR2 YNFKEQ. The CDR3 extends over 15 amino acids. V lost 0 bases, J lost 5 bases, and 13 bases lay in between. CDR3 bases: TGTGCCAGCAGCCAAGATGACAGTCTTGGGTATGGCTACACCTTC. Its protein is CASSQDDSLGYGYTF.

In nucleotides, the CDR3 is TGCAGCTTATTACAGGGAGCCTATGGCTACACCTTC. Amino acids: CSLLQGAYGYTF. This chain connects TRBV29-1 to TRBJ1-2; tentatively, D is TRBD1 (6 bases). The germline V and J ends were trimmed by 8 bases and 4 bases, with 14 bases remaining between them. The CDR3 is 12 amino acids. Germline assignment: CDR1 SQVTM and CDR2 ANQGSEA. The entire variable domain, with the rest obtained from reference TRBV29-1 and TRBJ1-2, is as follows: SAVISQKPSRDICQRGTSLTIQCQVDSQVTMMFWYRQQPGQSLTLIATANQGSEATYESGFVIDKFPISRPNLTFSTLTVSNMSPEDSSIYLCSLLQGAYGYTFGSGTRLTVV.